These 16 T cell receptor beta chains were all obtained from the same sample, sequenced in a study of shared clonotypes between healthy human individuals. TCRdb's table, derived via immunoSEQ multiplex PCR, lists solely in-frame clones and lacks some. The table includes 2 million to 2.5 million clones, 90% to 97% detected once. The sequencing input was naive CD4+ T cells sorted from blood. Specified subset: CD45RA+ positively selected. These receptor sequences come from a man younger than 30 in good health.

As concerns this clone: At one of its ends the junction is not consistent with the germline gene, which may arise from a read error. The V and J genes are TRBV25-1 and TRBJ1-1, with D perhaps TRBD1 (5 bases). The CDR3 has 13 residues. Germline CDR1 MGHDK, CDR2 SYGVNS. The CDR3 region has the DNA TGTGCCGGCAGTGGCCGGGACGGGAGAAGGGCTTTCTTT. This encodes CAGSGRDGRRAFF.

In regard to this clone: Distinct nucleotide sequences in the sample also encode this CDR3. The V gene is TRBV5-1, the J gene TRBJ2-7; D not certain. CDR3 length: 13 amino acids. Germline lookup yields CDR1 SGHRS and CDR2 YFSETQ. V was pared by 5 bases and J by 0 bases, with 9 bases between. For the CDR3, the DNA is TGCGCCAGCAGGACGGTCAGCTCCTACGAGCAGTACTTC. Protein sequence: CASRTVSSYEQYF.

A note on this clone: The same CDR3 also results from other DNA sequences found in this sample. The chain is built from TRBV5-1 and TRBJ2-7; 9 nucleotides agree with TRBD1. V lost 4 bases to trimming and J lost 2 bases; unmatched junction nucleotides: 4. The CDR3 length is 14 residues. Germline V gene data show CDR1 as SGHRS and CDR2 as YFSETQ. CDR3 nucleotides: TGCGCCAGCAGCCGGGGACAGGGCGCCTACGAGCAGTACTTC. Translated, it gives CASSRGQGAYEQYF.

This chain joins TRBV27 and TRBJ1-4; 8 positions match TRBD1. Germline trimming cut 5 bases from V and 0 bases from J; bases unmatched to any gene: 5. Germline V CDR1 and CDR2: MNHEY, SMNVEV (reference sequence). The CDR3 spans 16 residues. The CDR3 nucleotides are TGTGCCAGCAGTACGGGACAGGCCGCAACTAATGAAAAACTGTTTTTT. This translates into CASSTGQAATNEKLFF.

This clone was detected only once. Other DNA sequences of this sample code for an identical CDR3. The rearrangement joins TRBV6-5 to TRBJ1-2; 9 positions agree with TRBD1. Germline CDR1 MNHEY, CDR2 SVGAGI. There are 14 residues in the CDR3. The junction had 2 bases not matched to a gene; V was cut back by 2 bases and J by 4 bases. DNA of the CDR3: TGTGCCAGCAGTTACAAGGGACAGGGCTATGGCTACACCTTC. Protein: CASSYKGQGYGYTF.

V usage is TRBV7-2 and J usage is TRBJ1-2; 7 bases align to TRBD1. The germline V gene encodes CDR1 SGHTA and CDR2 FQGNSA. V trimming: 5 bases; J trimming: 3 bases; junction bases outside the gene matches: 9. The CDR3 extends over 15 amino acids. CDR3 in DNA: TGTGCCAGCAGCCTGACAGGGATAGGGTACTATGGCTACACCTTC. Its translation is CASSLTGIGYYGYTF.

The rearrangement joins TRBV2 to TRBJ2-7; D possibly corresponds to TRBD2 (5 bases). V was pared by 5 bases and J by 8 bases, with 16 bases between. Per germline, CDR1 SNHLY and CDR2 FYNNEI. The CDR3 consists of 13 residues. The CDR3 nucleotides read TGTGCCAGCAGTTCGCTGGACTCAAGTCAGCAGTACTTC. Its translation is CASSSLDSSQQYF.

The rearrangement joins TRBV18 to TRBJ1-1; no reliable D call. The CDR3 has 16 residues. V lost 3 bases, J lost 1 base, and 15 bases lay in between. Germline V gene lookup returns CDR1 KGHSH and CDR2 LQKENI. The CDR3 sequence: CASSPGRRGSNTEAFF. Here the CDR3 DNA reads TGTGCCAGCTCACCCGGCAGGCGGGGATCGAACACTGAAGCTTTCTTT.

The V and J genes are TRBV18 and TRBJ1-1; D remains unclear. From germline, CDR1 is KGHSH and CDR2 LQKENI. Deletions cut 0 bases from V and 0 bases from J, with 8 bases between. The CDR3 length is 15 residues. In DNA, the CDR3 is TGTGCCAGCTCACCACCAAACTTGATGAACACTGAAGCTTTCTTT. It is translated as CASSPPNLMNTEAFF.

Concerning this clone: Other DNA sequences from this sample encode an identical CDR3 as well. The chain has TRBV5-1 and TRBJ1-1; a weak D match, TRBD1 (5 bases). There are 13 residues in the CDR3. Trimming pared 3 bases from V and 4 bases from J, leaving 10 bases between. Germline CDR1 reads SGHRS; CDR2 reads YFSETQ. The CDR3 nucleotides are TGCGCCAGCAGCTCCCCCGGGGGCACTGAAGCTTTCTTT. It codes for CASSSPGGTEAFF.

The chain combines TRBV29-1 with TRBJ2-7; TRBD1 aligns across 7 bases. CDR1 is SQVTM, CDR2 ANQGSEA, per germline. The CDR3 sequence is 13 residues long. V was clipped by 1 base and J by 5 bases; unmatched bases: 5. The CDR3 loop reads CSVEGEGANEQYF. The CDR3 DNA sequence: TGCAGCGTTGAAGGAGAGGGGGCGAACGAGCAGTACTTC.

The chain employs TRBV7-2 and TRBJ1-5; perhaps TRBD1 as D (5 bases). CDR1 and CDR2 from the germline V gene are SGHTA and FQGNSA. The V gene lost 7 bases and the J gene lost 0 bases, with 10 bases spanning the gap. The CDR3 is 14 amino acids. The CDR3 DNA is TGTGCCAGCACCCCAGACAGTAGCAATCAGCCCCAGCATTTT. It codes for CASTPDSSNQPQHF.

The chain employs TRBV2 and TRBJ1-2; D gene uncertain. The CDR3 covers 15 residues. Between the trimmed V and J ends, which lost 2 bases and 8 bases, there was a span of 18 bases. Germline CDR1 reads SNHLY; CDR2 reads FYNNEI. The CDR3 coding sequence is TGTGCCAGCAGTGAATCCTCCGTCCAGCTGGGGGGCTACACCTTC. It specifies CASSESSVQLGGYTF.

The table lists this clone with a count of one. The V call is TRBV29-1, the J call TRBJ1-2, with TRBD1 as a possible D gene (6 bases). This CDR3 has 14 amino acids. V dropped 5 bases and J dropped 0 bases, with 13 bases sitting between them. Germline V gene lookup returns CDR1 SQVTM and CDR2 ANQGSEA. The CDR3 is CSVPTGSANYGYTF. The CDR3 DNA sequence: TGCAGCGTTCCAACAGGGTCCGCTAACTATGGCTACACCTTC.

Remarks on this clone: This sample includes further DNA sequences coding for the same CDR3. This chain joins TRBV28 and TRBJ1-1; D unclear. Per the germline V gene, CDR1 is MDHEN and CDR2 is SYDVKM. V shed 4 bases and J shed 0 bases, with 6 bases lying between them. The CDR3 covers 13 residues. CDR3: CASSSSMNTEAFF. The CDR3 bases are TGTGCCAGCAGTTCCTCTATGAACACTGAAGCTTTCTTT.

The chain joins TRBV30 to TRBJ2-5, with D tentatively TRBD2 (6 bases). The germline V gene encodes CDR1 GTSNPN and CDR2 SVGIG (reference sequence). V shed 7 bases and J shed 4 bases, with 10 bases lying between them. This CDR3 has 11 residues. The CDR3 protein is CASGLGETQYF. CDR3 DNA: TGTGCCTCGGGACTCGGAGAGACCCAGTACTTC.